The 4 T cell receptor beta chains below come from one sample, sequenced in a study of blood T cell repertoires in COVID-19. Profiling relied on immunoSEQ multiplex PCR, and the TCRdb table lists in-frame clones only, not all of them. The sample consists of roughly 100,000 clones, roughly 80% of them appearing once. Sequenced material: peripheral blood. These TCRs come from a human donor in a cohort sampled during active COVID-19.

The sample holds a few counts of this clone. The CDR3 sequence: CASSYDRLLSTDTQYF. The CDR3 region has the DNA TGTGCCAGCAGCTACGACAGACTTCTTAGCACAGATACGCAGTATTTT. J is TRBJ2-3 and V is TRBV7-9, with D perhaps matching TRBD1 (5 bases). Germline lookup yields CDR1 SEHNR and CDR2 FQNEAQ (reference sequence). Trimming stripped 4 bases from V and 0 bases from J, with 14 bases between. The CDR3 loop spans 16 amino acids.

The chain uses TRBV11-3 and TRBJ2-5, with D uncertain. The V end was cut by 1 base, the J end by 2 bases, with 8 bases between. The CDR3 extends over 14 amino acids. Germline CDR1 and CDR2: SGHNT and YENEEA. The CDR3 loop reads CASSLGSQQETQYF. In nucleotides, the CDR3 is TGTGCCAGCAGCTTAGGTTCGCAGCAAGAGACCCAGTACTTC. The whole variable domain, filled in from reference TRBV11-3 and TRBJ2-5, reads EAGVVQSPRYKIIEKKQPVAFWCNPISGHNTLYWYLQNLGQGPELLIRYENEEAVDDSQLPKDRFSAERLKGVDSTLKIQPAELGDSAVYLCASSLGSQQETQYFGPGTRLLVL.

The CDR3 sequence is CASSPGSSSYNSPLHF. In nucleotides, the CDR3 is TGTGCCAGCTCACCAGGGTCTAGCTCCTATAATTCACCCCTCCACTTT. The rearrangement joins TRBV18 to TRBJ1-6; D call uncertain. Germline assignment: CDR1 KGHSH and CDR2 LQKENI. Trimming took 2 bases from V and 0 from J, leaving 8 bases between them. This CDR3 has 16 amino acids.

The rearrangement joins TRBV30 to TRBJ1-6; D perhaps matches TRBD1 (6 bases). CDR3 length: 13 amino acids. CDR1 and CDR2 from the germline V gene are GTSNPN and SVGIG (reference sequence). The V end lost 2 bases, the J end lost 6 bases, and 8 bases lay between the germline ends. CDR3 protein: CAWSTDSNSPLHF. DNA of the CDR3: TGTGCCTGGAGTACGGACAGTAATTCACCCCTCCACTTT. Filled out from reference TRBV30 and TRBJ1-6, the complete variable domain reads SQTIHQWPATLVQPVGSPLSLECTVEGTSNPNLYWYRQAAGRGLQLLFYSVGIGQISSEVPQNLSASRPQDRQFILSSKKLLLSDSGFYLCAWSTDSNSPLHFGNGTRLTVT.